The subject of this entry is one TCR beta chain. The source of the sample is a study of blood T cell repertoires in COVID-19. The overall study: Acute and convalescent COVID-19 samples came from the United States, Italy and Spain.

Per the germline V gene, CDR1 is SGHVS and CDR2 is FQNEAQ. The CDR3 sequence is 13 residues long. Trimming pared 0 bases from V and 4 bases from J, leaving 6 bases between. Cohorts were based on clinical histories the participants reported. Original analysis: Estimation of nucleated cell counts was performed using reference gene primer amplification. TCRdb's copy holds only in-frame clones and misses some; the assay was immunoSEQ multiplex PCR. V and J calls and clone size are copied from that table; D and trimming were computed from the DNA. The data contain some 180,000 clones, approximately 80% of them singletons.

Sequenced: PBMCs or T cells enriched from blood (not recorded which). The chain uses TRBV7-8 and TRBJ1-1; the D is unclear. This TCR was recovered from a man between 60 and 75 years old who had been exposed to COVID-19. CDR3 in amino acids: CASSLARFTEAFF. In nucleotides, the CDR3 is TGTGCCAGCAGCTTAGCGCGGTTCACTGAAGCTTTCTTT.